One and the same sample provided the 29 T cell receptor beta chains below, sequenced in a study of glioma-infiltrating T cells after dendritic cell vaccination. The table came from immunoSEQ multiplex PCR; TCRdb's copy has only in-frame clones and leaves some out. The repertoire includes tens of thousands of clones, 70% to 90% of them detected once, and about 3.2% sits in the top ten. Here the sequenced sample was blood, taken before dendritic cell vaccination. The receptors originated from a human donor with glioblastoma.

This clone came up once. The rearrangement links TRBV6-5 to TRBJ2-1; D is possibly TRBD2 (5 bases). The length of the CDR3 is 15 residues. The ends were cut back, 2 bases at V and 8 bases at J, with 16 bases in the middle. The germline CDR1 and CDR2 sequences are MNHEY and SVGAGI. The CDR3 loop reads CASSYSGRGSDEQFF. As DNA, the CDR3 is TGTGCCAGCAGTTACAGCGGCAGAGGGTCAGATGAGCAGTTCTTC.

In this sample, this clone turned up a few times. The chain recombines TRBV5-6 with TRBJ1-3; possible D gene TRBD1, 5 bases. This CDR3 is built from 15 residues. The germline CDR1 and CDR2 sequences are SGHDT and YYEEEE. Between the trimmed V and J ends, which lost 4 bases and 3 bases, there was a span of 14 bases. The CDR3 loop reads CASSAAQDFGNTIYF. In nucleotides, the CDR3 is TGTGCCAGCAGCGCCGCACAGGATTTTGGAAACACCATATATTTT.

The chain combines TRBV6-4 with TRBJ1-1; D is ambiguous. Germline V gene data show CDR1 as MRHNA and CDR2 as SNTAGT. Trimming stripped 7 bases from V and 4 bases from J, with 4 bases between. The CDR3 totals 10 residues. The CDR3 DNA is TGTGCCAGCATCGTCACTGAAGCTTTCTTT. Translated, it gives CASIVTEAFF.

The chain recombines TRBV2 with TRBJ2-7, with D uncertain. V was clipped by 3 bases and J by 4 bases, with 10 bases between them. Germline CDR1 and CDR2: SNHLY and FYNNEI. The CDR3 has 13 amino acids. The CDR3 coding sequence is TGTGCCAGCAGTGATGGCAGACTGTACGAGCAGTACTTC. Translating it yields CASSDGRLYEQYF.

The V gene is TRBV18, the J gene TRBJ2-5; D is unclear. The ends were cut back, 3 bases at V and 5 bases at J, with 7 bases in the middle. The CDR3 contains 12 residues. Germline V gives CDR1 KGHSH, CDR2 LQKENI. CDR3 sequence (DNA): TGTGCCAGCTCACCCCGTATTGAGACCCAGTACTTC. This encodes CASSPRIETQYF.

The chain is built from TRBV5-4 and TRBJ2-3; D not certain. Per the germline V gene, CDR1 is SGHNT and CDR2 is YYREEE (reference sequence). V was pared by 4 bases and J by 5 bases, with 11 bases between. The CDR3 is 13 residues long. In DNA, the CDR3 is TGTGCCAGCAGCCCTACTATTCAAGATACGCAGTATTTT. The encoded protein is CASSPTIQDTQYF.

This CDR3 is CASSQQTAGGNTIYF. In DNA, the CDR3 is TGTGCCAGCAGCCAGCAGACGGCAGGTGGAAACACCATATATTTT. V is TRBV7-9 and J is TRBJ1-3; no reliable D call. Looked up from germline, CDR1 is SEHNR and CDR2 is FQNEAQ (reference sequence). The CDR3 covers 15 residues. V was shortened by 5 bases and J by 3 bases, with 14 bases between the two germline ends.

CDR3 in amino acids: CASSVDRAETQYF. As DNA, the CDR3 is TGTGCCAGCTCAGTAGACAGGGCTGAGACCCAGTACTTC. The V call is TRBV18, the J call TRBJ2-5; 7 bases agree with TRBD1. The ends lost 5 bases at V and 5 bases at J; junction bases unmatched: 5. The CDR3 covers 13 residues. From germline, CDR1 is KGHSH and CDR2 LQKENI.

The chain carries TRBV7-9 and TRBJ1-3, with D perhaps matching TRBD1 (5 bases). Germline V gene data show CDR1 as SEHNR and CDR2 as FQNEAQ (reference sequence). This CDR3 has 16 amino acids. The V and J ends lost 6 bases and 0 bases respectively, with 15 bases between them. DNA of the CDR3: TGTGCCAGCAGTTCCCCCTACAGGAGCTCTGGAAACACCATATATTTT. Protein product: CASSSPYRSSGNTIYF.

The genes are TRBV21-1 and TRBJ2-5; the listed D gene, TRBD2, was not tested against the DNA. TRBV21-1 constitutes a pseudogene. The CDR3 covers 13 residues. CDR3 coding DNA: TGTGCCAGCACCTTCGCGGTCCAAGAGACCCAGTACTTC. The encoded protein is CASTFAVQETQYF.

This chain connects TRBV7-9 to TRBJ2-7, with TRBD1 matching 8 bases. Germline V lookup: CDR1 SEHNR, CDR2 FQNEAQ (reference sequence). J gave up 2 bases and V 5 bases, and 5 bases lay outside the gene matches. The CDR3 length is 14 residues. DNA for the CDR3: TGTGCCAGCAGCCAACGGGACAGGACCTACGAGCAGTACTTC. It encodes CASSQRDRTYEQYF.

CDR3 nucleotides: TGTGCCAGTACTCTAGCGGGGGCGGTCACAGATACGCAGTATTTT. It codes for CASTLAGAVTDTQYF. The chain links TRBV19 to TRBJ2-3; 10 positions match TRBD2. This CDR3 contains 15 residues. V was clipped by 7 bases and J by 2 bases; unmatched bases: 6. CDR1 and CDR2 (germline): LNHDA, SQIVND (reference sequence).

This clone occurred once. The V and J genes are TRBV2 and TRBJ2-5, with a weak D call TRBD1 (6 bases). V lost 7 bases and J 4 bases, leaving 16 bases between the germline ends. Germline assignment: CDR1 SNHLY and CDR2 FYNNEI. This CDR3 comprises 14 residues. Here the CDR3 DNA reads TGTGCCAGCATTAAACAGGGTTTCGGAGAGACCCAGTACTTC. It specifies CASIKQGFGETQYF.

This chain joins TRBV7-2 and TRBJ2-1; TRBD2 matches at 7 bases. With 5 bases clipped from V and 7 bases from J, the junction kept 14 bases outside the gene matches. The CDR3 is 16 amino acids. The germline V gene has CDR1 SGHTA and CDR2 FQGNSA. The CDR3 sequence is CASSPPGLAVRNEQFF. CDR3 nucleotides: TGTGCCAGCAGCCCCCCGGGTCTAGCGGTCCGAAATGAGCAGTTCTTC.

A single count supports this clone. The chain carries TRBV6-5 and TRBJ1-1; D not resolved. In germline, CDR1 is MNHEY, CDR2 SVGAGI. Trimming took off 6 bases at V and 2 bases at J, with 10 bases between the two ends. The CDR3 sequence is 13 residues long. The CDR3 nucleotides read TGTGCCAGCAGACGCGGGCCAAACACTGAAGCTTTCTTT. This encodes CASRRGPNTEAFF.

Only one count was recorded for this clone. One end of the junction does not line up with germline, which may come from a read error. At the DNA level, this CDR3 is encoded by other sequences in the same sample as well. The rearrangement uses TRBV6-5 and TRBJ2-5; possible D gene TRBD1, 9 bases. The CDR3 totals 15 residues. The germline CDR1 and CDR2 sequences are MNHEY and SVGAGI. In nucleotides, the CDR3 is TGCGCCAGCAGTTATCCGGGGGGGACAGGGGAGACCCAGTACTTC. It codes for CASSYPGGTGETQYF.

The V and J genes are TRBV11-3 and TRBJ2-1, with a possible D match to TRBD1 (5 bases). Germline V gene data show CDR1 as SGHNT and CDR2 as YENEEA. The ends were cut back, 5 bases at V and 0 bases at J, with 11 bases in the middle. The CDR3 totals 15 residues. For the CDR3, the DNA is TGTGCCAGCAGCAGCAGGGTACTCTCCTACAATGAGCAGTTCTTC. Translation gives CASSSRVLSYNEQFF.

V gene TRBV9 combines with J gene TRBJ2-5; TRBD2 agrees at 11 bases. V lost 3 bases to trimming and J lost 2 bases; unmatched junction nucleotides: 6. This CDR3 comprises 16 residues. The V gene's germline CDR1 is SGDLS and CDR2 YYNGEE. DNA of the CDR3: TGTGCCAGCAGCGCCGATAGCGGGGGGGGACAAGAGACCCAGTACTTC. Protein sequence: CASSADSGGGQETQYF.

The table lists this clone with a count of one. This chain uses TRBV6-1 with TRBJ1-6, with a tentative D call TRBD1 (5 bases). Germline values: CDR1 MNHNS, CDR2 SASEGT. There are 15 residues in the CDR3. V lost 2 bases, J lost 6 bases, and 11 bases lay in between. Written as DNA, the CDR3 is TGTGCCAGCAGTGAAAAAAGGACAATTAATTCACCCCTCCACTTT. Protein sequence: CASSEKRTINSPLHF.

A note on this clone: Other DNA sequences in the same sample also yield this CDR3. The chain is built from TRBV19 and TRBJ1-2; D remains unclear. The CDR3 loop spans 14 amino acids. Between the trimmed V and J ends, which lost 1 base and 0 bases, there was a span of 6 bases. The V gene's germline CDR1 is LNHDA and CDR2 SQIVND (reference sequence). The CDR3 protein is CASSIGAANYGYTF. The CDR3 nucleotides read TGTGCCAGTAGTATAGGGGCAGCTAACTATGGCTACACCTTC.

The genes are TRBV10-3 and TRBJ2-7; tentatively, D is TRBD1 (7 bases). The CDR3 contains 14 residues. Germline loops: CDR1 ENHRY, CDR2 SYGVKD. Between the trimmed V and J ends, which lost 7 bases and 0 bases, there was a span of 13 bases. CDR3 loop: CAIKPRGASYEQYF. The DNA of the CDR3 is TGTGCCATCAAGCCCAGGGGGGCCTCCTACGAGCAGTACTTC.

This sequence joins TRBV14 and TRBJ1-1; possibly TRBD1 for D (6 bases). The CDR3 contains 18 residues. Trimming left V 1 base short and J 0 bases short, with 18 bases between. CDR1 SGHDN and CDR2 FVKESK come from the germline V gene. The CDR3 protein is CASSQGGGQTFMNTEAFF. The CDR3 DNA follows: TGTGCCAGCAGCCAAGGGGGGGGGCAGACATTCATGAACACTGAAGCTTTCTTT.

This chain joins TRBV4-1 and TRBJ2-7; 8 bases align to TRBD1. The CDR3 is 15 residues long. The V and J ends lost 4 bases and 3 bases, in that order; junction bases with no gene match: 8. Germline V CDR1 and CDR2: MGHRA, YSYEKL. Here the CDR3 DNA reads TGCGCCAGCAGCCCAGGACAGGGTGGGGACTACGAGCAGTACTTC. Translated, it gives CASSPGQGGDYEQYF.

V and J are TRBV10-3 and TRBJ1-5; 8 bases map to TRBD1. The CDR3 totals 14 residues. V lost 2 bases, J lost 9 bases, and 6 bases stayed unmatched. Per germline, CDR1 ENHRY and CDR2 SYGVKD. CDR3 coding DNA: TGTGCCATCAGTGAGGACAGGGGCCTTTTGCCCCAGCATTTT. This gives the protein CAISEDRGLLPQHF.

The rearrangement links TRBV9 to TRBJ2-1; D might be TRBD2 (6 bases). This CDR3 has 15 amino acids. The germline V gene encodes CDR1 SGDLS and CDR2 YYNGEE. V dropped 1 base and J dropped 2 bases, with 10 bases sitting between them. The chain's CDR3 is CASSVSSGTYNEQFF. In nucleotides, the CDR3 is TGTGCCAGCAGCGTAAGTAGCGGAACCTACAATGAGCAGTTCTTC. Full variable domain (remainder filled in from reference TRBV9 and TRBJ2-1): DSGVTQTPKHLITATGQRVTLRCSPRSGDLSVYWYQQSLDQGLQFLIQYYNGEERAKGNILERFSAQQFPDLHSELNLSSLELGDSALYFCASSVSSGTYNEQFFGPGTRLTVL.

The rearrangement links TRBV7-3 to TRBJ1-1; the D gene is possibly TRBD1 (5 bases). Trimming took 1 base from V and 5 from J, leaving 14 bases between them. The CDR3 contains 15 residues. Germline V lookup: CDR1 SGHTA, CDR2 FQGTGA. CDR3 in amino acids: CASSLIDSSDTEAFF. Written as DNA, the CDR3 is TGTGCCAGCAGCTTAATTGACAGTAGTGATACTGAAGCTTTCTTT.

This clone was recorded a few times. The rearrangement links TRBV6-6 to TRBJ2-7, with TRBD1 as a possible D gene (6 bases). The V gene lost 4 bases and the J gene lost 0 bases, with 13 bases spanning the gap. Germline-derived CDR1 and CDR2 are MNHNY and SVGAGI (reference sequence). The CDR3 length is 15 residues. This CDR3 reads CASSFTGQSSYEQYF. The DNA for the CDR3 is TGTGCCAGCAGTTTCACGGGACAAAGCTCCTACGAGCAGTACTTC.

This sequence joins TRBV27 and TRBJ2-7, with 12 nucleotides matching TRBD2. The CDR3 totals 17 residues. Trimming took 4 bases from V and 4 from J; bases not matched to a gene: 11. Germline V CDR1 and CDR2: MNHEY, SMNVEV (reference sequence). CDR3 bases: TGTGCCAGCAGTTCACTAGCGGGAGGCCTCCGAGGATACGAGCAGTACTTC. Amino acids: CASSSLAGGLRGYEQYF.

The J gene is TRBJ1-1, the V gene TRBV19, with a possible D match to TRBD1 (6 bases). Germline V CDR1 and CDR2: LNHDA, SQIVND (reference sequence). The CDR3 has 14 residues. V lost 5 bases and J 4 bases, leaving 14 bases between the germline ends. The DNA for the CDR3 is TGTGCCAGTAGTTCAACAGGGCGGAGCACTGAAGCTTTCTTT. Amino acid sequence: CASSSTGRSTEAFF.